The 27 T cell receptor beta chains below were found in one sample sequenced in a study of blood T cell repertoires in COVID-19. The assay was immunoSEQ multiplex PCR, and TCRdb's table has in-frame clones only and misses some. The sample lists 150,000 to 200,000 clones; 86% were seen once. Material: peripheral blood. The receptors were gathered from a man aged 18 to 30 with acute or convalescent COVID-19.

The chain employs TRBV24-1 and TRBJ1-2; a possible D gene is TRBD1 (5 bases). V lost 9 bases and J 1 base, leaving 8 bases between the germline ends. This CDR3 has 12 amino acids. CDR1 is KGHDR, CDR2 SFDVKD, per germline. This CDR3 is CATEDSNYGYTF. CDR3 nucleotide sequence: TGTGCCACCGAAGACAGTAACTATGGCTACACCTTC.

CDR3 DNA: TGCGCCAGCAGCCTGGCTCCAGGGTTGAACACTGAAGCTTTCTTT. The encoded protein is CASSLAPGLNTEAFF. This chain connects TRBV5-1 to TRBJ1-1, with D possibly matching TRBD1 (5 bases). The germline V gene encodes CDR1 SGHRS and CDR2 YFSETQ. The CDR3 is 15 residues long. Trimming cost V 4 bases and J 0 bases, with 13 bases left between them. The full variable domain, its missing parts supplied by reference TRBV5-1 and TRBJ1-1, is KAGVTQTPRYLIKTRGQQVTLSCSPISGHRSVSWYQQTPGQGLQFLFEYFSETQRNKGNFPGRFSGRQFSNSRSEMNVSTLELGDSALYLCASSLAPGLNTEAFFGQGTRLTVV.

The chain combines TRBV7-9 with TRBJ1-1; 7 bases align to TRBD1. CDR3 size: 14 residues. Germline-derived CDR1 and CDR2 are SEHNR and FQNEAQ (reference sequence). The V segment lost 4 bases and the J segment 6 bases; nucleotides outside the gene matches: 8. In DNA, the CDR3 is TGTGCCAGCAGCTCAGAGACAGGGTCCTCTGAAGCTTTCTTT. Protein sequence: CASSSETGSSEAFF.

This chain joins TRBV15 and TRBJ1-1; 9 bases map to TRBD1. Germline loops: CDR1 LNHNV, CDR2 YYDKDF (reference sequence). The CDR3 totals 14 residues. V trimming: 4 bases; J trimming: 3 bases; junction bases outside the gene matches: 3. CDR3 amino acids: CATSKDRGYTEAFF. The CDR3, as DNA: TGTGCCACCAGCAAGGACAGGGGATACACTGAAGCTTTCTTT.

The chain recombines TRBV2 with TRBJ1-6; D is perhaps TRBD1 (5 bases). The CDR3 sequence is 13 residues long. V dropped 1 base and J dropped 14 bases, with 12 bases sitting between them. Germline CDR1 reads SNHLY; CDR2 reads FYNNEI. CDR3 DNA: TGTGCCAGCAGTGAAGGGGGCCGCTTAGCCCTCCACTTT. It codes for CASSEGGRLALHF. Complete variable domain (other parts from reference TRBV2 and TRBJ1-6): EPEVTQTPSHQVTQMGQEVILRCVPISNHLYFYWYRQILGQKVEFLVSFYNNEISEKSEIFDDQFSVERPDGSNFTLKIRSTKLEDSAMYFCASSEGGRLALHFGNGTRLTVT.

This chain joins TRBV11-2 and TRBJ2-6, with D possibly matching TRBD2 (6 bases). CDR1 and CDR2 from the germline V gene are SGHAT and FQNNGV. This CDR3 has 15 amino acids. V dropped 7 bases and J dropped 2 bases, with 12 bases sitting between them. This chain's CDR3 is CASKSWEAGANVLTF. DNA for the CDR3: TGTGCCAGCAAGTCTTGGGAGGCTGGGGCCAACGTCCTGACTTTC.

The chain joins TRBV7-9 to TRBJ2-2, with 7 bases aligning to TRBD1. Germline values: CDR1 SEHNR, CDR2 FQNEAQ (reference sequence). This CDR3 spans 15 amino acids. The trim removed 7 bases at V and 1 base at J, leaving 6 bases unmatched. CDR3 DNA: TGTGCCAGCAATTTCGACAGGGAGAACACCGGGGAGCTGTTTTTT. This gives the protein CASNFDRENTGELFF.

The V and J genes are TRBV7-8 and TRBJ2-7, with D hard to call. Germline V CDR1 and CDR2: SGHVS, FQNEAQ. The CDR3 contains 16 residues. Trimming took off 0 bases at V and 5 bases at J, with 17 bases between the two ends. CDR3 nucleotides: TGTGCCAGCAGCTTAGCATTTTCGGGTTCGAAGAACGAGCAGTACTTC. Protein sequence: CASSLAFSGSKNEQYF.

CDR3 sequence: CASSERGGEYSPLHF. CDR3 bases: TGTGCCAGCAGTGAAAGGGGGGGTGAGTATTCACCCCTCCACTTT. The chain uses TRBV6-1 and TRBJ1-6; the D gene is possibly TRBD1 (6 bases). The V and J ends lost 2 bases and 8 bases respectively, with 13 bases between them. The CDR3 contains 15 residues. Germline CDR1 and CDR2: MNHNS and SASEGT.

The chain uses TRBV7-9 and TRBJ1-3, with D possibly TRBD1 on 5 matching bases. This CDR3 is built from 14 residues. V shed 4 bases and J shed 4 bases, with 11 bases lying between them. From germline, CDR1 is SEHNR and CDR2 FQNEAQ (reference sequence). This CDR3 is CASSSAPGGNTIYF. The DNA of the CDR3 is TGTGCCAGCAGCTCCGCGCCAGGGGGAAACACCATATATTTT. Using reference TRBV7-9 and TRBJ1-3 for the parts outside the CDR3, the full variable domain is DTGVSQNPRHKITKRGQNVTFRCDPISEHNRLYWYRQTLGQGPEFLTYFQNEAQLEKSRLLSDRFSAERPKGSFSTLEIQRTEQGDSAMYLCASSSAPGGNTIYFGEGSWLTVV.

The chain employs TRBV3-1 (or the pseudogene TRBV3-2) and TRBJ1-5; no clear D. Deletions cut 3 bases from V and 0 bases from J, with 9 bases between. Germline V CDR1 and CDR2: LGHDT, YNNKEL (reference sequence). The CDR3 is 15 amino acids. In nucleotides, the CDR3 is TGTGCCAGCAGCCATGGGCAGGCTAGCAATCAGCCCCAGCATTTT. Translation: CASSHGQASNQPQHF.

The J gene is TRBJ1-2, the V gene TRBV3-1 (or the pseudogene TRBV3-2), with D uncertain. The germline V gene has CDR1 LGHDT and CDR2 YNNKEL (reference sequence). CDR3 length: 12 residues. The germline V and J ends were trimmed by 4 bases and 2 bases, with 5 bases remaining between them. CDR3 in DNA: TGTGCCAGCAGCCTTGAGAACTATGGCTACACCTTC. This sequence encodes CASSLENYGYTF.

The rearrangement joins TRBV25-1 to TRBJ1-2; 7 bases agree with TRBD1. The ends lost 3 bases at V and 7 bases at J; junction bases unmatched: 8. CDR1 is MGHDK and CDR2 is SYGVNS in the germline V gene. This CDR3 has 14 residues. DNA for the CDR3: TGTGCCAGCAGTGATCAGTCCCACAGGGGTGGCTACACCTTC. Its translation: CASSDQSHRGGYTF.

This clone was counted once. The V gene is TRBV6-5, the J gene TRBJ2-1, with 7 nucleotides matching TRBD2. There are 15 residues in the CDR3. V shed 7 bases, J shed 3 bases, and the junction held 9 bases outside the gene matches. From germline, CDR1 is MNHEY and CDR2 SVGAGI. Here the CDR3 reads CASTAEWGGYNEQFF. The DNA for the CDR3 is TGTGCCAGCACGGCTGAGTGGGGGGGCTACAATGAGCAGTTCTTC.

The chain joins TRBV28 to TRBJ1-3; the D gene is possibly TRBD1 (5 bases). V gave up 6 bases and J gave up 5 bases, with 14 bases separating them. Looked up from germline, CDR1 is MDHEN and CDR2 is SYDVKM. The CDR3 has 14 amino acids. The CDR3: CASSPTERRNTIYF. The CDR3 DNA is TGTGCCAGCAGCCCGACAGAAAGGAGAAACACCATATATTTT. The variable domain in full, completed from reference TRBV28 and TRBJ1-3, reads DVKVTQSSRYLVKRTGEKVFLECVQDMDHENMFWYRQDPGLGLRLIYFSYDVKMKEKGDIPEGYSVSREKKERFSLILESASTNQTSMYLCASSPTERRNTIYFGEGSWLTVV.

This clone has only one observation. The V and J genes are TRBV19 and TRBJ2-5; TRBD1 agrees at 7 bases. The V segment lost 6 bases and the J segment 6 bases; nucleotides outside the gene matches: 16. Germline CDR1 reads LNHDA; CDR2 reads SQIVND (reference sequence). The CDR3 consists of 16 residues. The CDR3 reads CASSHDLDRVTKTQYF. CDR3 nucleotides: TGTGCCAGTAGCCATGATCTCGACAGGGTAACGAAGACCCAGTACTTC.

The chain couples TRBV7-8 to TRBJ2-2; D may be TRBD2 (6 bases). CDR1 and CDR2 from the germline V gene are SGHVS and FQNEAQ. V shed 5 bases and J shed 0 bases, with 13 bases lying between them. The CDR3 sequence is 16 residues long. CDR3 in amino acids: CASSPRRGSNTGELFF. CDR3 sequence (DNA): TGTGCCAGCAGCCCGAGACGGGGGTCGAACACCGGGGAGCTGTTTTTT.

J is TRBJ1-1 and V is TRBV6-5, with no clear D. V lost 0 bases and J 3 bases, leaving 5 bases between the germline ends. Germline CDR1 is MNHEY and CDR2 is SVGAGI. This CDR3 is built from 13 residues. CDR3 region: CASSYSTDTEAFF. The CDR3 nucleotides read TGTGCCAGCAGTTACTCCACAGACACTGAAGCTTTCTTT.

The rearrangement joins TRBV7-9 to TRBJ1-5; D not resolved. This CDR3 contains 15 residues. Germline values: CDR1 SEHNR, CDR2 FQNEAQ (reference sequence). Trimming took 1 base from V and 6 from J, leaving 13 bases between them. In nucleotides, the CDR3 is TGTGCCAGCAGCTTAGGTGATCATTCGAGTCAGCCCCAGCATTTT. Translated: CASSLGDHSSQPQHF.

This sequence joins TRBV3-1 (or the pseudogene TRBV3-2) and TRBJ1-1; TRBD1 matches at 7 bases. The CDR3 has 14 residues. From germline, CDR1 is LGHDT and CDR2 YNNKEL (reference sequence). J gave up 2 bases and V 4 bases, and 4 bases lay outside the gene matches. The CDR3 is CASSRGTENTEAFF. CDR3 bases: TGTGCCAGCAGCCGCGGGACAGAAAACACTGAAGCTTTCTTT.

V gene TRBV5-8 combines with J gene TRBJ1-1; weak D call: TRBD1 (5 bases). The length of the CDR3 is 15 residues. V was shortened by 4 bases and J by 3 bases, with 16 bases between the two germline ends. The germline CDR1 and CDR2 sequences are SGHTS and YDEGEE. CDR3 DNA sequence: TGTGCCAGCAGCCGGCGGAGGGGCTCGGACACTGAAGCTTTCTTT. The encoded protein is CASSRRRGSDTEAFF.

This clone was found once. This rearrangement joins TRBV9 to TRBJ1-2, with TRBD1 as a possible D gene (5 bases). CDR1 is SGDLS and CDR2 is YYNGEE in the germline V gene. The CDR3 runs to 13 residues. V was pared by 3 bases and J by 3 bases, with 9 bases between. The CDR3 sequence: CASSAGDHYGYTF. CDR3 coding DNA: TGTGCCAGCAGCGCGGGGGATCACTATGGCTACACCTTC.

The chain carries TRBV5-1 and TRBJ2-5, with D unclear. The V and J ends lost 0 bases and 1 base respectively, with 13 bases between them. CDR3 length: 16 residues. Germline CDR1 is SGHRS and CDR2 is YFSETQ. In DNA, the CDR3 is TGCGCCAGCAGCTTGGATCCCGGGTCCTTCCAAGAGACCCAGTACTTC. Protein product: CASSLDPGSFQETQYF.

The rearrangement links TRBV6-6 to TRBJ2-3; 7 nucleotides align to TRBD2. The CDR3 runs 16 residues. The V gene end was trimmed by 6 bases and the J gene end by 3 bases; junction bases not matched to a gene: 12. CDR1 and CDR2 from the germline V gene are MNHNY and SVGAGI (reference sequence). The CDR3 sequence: CASRPLPGGLTDTQYF. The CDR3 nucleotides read TGTGCCAGCAGACCTCTGCCGGGGGGACTTACAGATACGCAGTATTTT.

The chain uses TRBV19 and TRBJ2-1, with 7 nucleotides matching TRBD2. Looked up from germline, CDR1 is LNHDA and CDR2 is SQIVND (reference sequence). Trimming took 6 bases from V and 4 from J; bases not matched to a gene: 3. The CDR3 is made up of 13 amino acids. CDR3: CASSLAVYNEQFF. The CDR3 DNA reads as TGTGCCAGTAGCCTAGCGGTATACAATGAGCAGTTCTTC. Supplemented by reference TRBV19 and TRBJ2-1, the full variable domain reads DGGITQSPKYLFRKEGQNVTLSCEQNLNHDAMYWYRQDPGQGLRLIYYSQIVNDFQKGDIAEGYSVSREKKESFPLTVTSAQKNPTAFYLCASSLAVYNEQFFGPGTRLTVL.

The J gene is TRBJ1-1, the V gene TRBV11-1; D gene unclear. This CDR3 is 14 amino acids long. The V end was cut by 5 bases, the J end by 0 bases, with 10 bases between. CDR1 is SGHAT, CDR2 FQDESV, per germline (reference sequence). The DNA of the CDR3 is TGTGCCAGCAGCGGAGGGCCTTTGAACACTGAAGCTTTCTTT. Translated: CASSGGPLNTEAFF.

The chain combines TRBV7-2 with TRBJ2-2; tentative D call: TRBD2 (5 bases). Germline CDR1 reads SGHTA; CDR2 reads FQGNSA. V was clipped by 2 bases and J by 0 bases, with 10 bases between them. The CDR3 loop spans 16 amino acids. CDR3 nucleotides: TGTGCCAGCAGCTTATATCGGGGAACGAACACCGGGGAGCTGTTTTTT. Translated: CASSLYRGTNTGELFF.